Shown below are 23 T cell receptor beta chains from a single sample sequenced in a study of CXCR3-negative and CXCR3-positive naive CD8 T cells. Via 5' RACE with UMI labels, TRB cDNA libraries were prepared. TCRdb reprocessed the 5' RACE reads; each CDR3 protein has one entry and no DNA is given. Its listing shows around 40,000 distinct CDR3 sequences. The sequencing sample was made of memory CD8+ T cells from blood. The receptors shown here come from a human donor in good health. Some clones in this sample may be carry-over from other donors' samples.

The chain has TRBV5-6 and TRBJ1-1; the D call from TCRdb, TRBD1, cannot be confirmed without DNA. The CDR3 is made up of 14 amino acids. CDR1 SGHDT and CDR2 YYEEEE come from the germline V gene. The CDR3 protein is CASSFATGDTEAFF.

The CDR3 loop reads CSVALLAEGIDTQYF. This rearrangement joins TRBV29-1 to TRBJ2-3; there is no DNA to check the TCRdb D call of TRBD2. The CDR3 sequence is 15 residues long. Germline CDR1 is SQVTM and CDR2 is ANQGSEA.

V gene TRBV5-1 combines with J gene TRBJ1-4. Germline-derived CDR1 and CDR2 are SGHRS and YFSETQ. CDR3 size: 14 residues. This CDR3 is CASSLELEHEKLFF.

CDR3 amino acids: CASSLLAGLTDTQYF. The V and J genes are TRBV28 and TRBJ2-3; TCRdb calls TRBD2, which cannot be checked without DNA. The CDR3 is 15 amino acids. CDR1 MDHEN and CDR2 SYDVKM come from the germline V gene.

The V call is TRBV6-1, the J call TRBJ2-3; no DNA is available, so the TRBD1 call from TCRdb remains unchecked. Per germline, CDR1 MNHNS and CDR2 SASEGT. This CDR3 comprises 14 residues. CDR3 amino acids: CASSGTGGSDTQYF.

The chain's CDR3 is CASSEMRGTNTGELFF. The chain joins TRBV6-1 to TRBJ2-2; no DNA is available, so the TRBD1 call from TCRdb remains unchecked. Germline CDR1 reads MNHNS; CDR2 reads SASEGT. The CDR3 has 16 amino acids.

The CDR3 sequence is CAISEGGQRNQPQHF. V is TRBV10-3 and J is TRBJ1-5; the D call of TRBD1 rests on TCRdb alone, since no DNA is present to check it. Germline V lookup: CDR1 ENHRY, CDR2 SYGVKD. The CDR3 loop spans 15 amino acids.

The V gene is TRBV4-2, the J gene TRBJ1-1. This CDR3 is built from 14 residues. Germline V lookup: CDR1 LGHNA, CDR2 YNFKEQ. The CDR3 reads CASSPGGDVTEAFF.

J is TRBJ2-3 and V is TRBV29-1. The germline CDR1 and CDR2 sequences are SQVTM and ANQGSEA. The CDR3 length is 12 residues. CDR3 amino acids: CSVVDHEDTQYF.

The gene calls are TRBV20-1 and TRBJ2-7. Germline loops: CDR1 DFQATT, CDR2 SNEGSKA (reference sequence). The CDR3 runs to 13 residues. This CDR3 reads CSARYQSDYEQYF.

The chain uses TRBV29-1 and TRBJ2-2. Germline-derived CDR1 and CDR2 are SQVTM and ANQGSEA. The CDR3 is 13 amino acids. The CDR3 sequence: CSVDFENTGELFF.

The chain links TRBV12-3 or TRBV12-4 to TRBJ1-2; with no DNA, the TCRdb D assignment of TRBD1 cannot be verified. This CDR3 region has 17 residues. The chain's CDR3 is CASSLGGFQLENYGYTF.

This rearrangement joins TRBV10-1 to TRBJ1-1; TCRdb outputs TRBD1, but without DNA this stays unchecked. The CDR3 runs 12 residues. Per germline, CDR1 WNHNN and CDR2 SYGVQD (reference sequence). The CDR3 reads CASSGDNTEAFF.

This rearrangement joins TRBV4-1 to TRBJ2-7. The CDR3 covers 14 residues. The germline V gene has CDR1 MGHRA and CDR2 YSYEKL. CDR3 in amino acids: CASSQVGLNPEQYF.

The chain is built from TRBV2 and TRBJ2-7; lacking DNA, the TRBD1 call made by TCRdb goes unchecked. Germline V lookup: CDR1 SNHLY, CDR2 FYNNEI. The CDR3 contains 12 residues. CDR3: CASRAGAVEQYF.

The chain has TRBV29-1 and TRBJ1-2; TCRdb designates TRBD1, a call that cannot be tested without DNA. Germline V lookup: CDR1 SQVTM, CDR2 ANQGSEA. This CDR3 region has 15 residues. CDR3 amino acids: CSVEDRQGAAYGYTF.

This CDR3 reads CASYGQGSHEQYF. This chain uses TRBV18 with TRBJ2-7; TCRdb proposes TRBD1, but this gene call is untestable without DNA. This CDR3 has 13 amino acids. Germline CDR1 is KGHSH and CDR2 is LQKENI.

V gene TRBV6-1 combines with J gene TRBJ1-2; there is no DNA to check the TCRdb D call of TRBD1. Per the germline V gene, CDR1 is MNHNS and CDR2 is SASEGT. The CDR3 runs to 15 residues. The CDR3 here is CASSPLPGQGDAYTF.

The chain is built from TRBV20-1 and TRBJ2-1; as DNA is missing, the TRBD1 call by TCRdb cannot be tested. The germline gives CDR1 DFQATT, CDR2 SNEGSKA (reference sequence). This CDR3 has 14 amino acids. CDR3 region: CSARGRDTIYEQFF.

CDR3 protein: CASTSVFYEQYF. The V call is TRBV6-2 or TRBV6-3, the J call TRBJ2-7. The CDR3 totals 12 residues. Per the germline V gene, CDR1 is MNHEY and CDR2 is SVGEGT.

The chain joins TRBV19 to TRBJ1-1; TCRdb's D gene call, TRBD1, goes unchecked for lack of DNA. Germline CDR1 is LNHDA and CDR2 is SQIVND (reference sequence). The CDR3 has 16 residues. CDR3 amino acids: CASSPGSGSRFTEAFF.

The CDR3 sequence is CSVEDLRDRAYNEQFF. The V gene is TRBV29-1, the J gene TRBJ2-1; TCRdb's assignment of TRBD1 cannot be checked, as there is no DNA. The CDR3 is made up of 16 amino acids. Germline V gene data show CDR1 as SQVTM and CDR2 as ANQGSEA.

The chain links TRBV7-9 to TRBJ1-1; no DNA is available, so the TRBD1 call from TCRdb remains unchecked. CDR3 length: 14 residues. From germline, CDR1 is SEHNR and CDR2 FQNEAQ (reference sequence). CDR3: CASSHPEGAGKAFF.